A selection of T cell receptor beta chains follows, all from one sample in a study of T cell responses to AZD1222 COVID-19 vaccine. Profiled with immunoSEQ multiplex PCR; TCRdb holds only in-frame clones, not every one. The sample consists of about 170,000 clones, 90% of them appearing once. The sample here was peripheral blood, taken on day 0 of AZD1222 vaccination. These receptors originate from an adult in good health. Each CDR3 is given with its conserved first and last residue. The D gene is left open where the match is weak. Size is omitted from some rows. Given values are once, few, many or a class for expanded clones.

>TRBJ1-6|.|TRBV9|.
CASSEFTGSFSPLHF
TGTGCCAGCAGCGAATTTACAGGGTCTTTCTCACCCCTCCACTTT
>TRBJ1-5|.|TRBV11-3|.
CASSSTGEVQPQHF
TGTGCCAGCAGCTCAACGGGAGAAGTTCAGCCCCAGCATTTT
>TRBJ1-5|.|TRBV4-2|.
CASSQDGMFNQPQHF
TGTGCCAGCAGCCAAGATGGGATGTTCAATCAGCCCCAGCATTTT
>TRBJ2-5|.|TRBV4-3|TRBD2
CASSQSSSAGEVETQYF
TGCGCCAGCAGCCAAAGCTCGTCAGCGGGGGAGGTAGAGACCCAGTACTTC
>TRBJ1-3|.|TRBV5-4|.
CASSTTPSSGNTIYF
TGTGCCAGCAGCACGACACCGAGCTCTGGAAACACCATATATTTT
>TRBJ2-3|.|TRBV28|.
CASSSRLGVGYF
TGTGCCAGCAGCTCACGCCTGGGTGTAGGGTATTTT
>TRBJ1-6|once|TRBV28|.
CASSLLNSPLHF
TGTGCCAGCAGTTTACTTAATTCACCCCTCCACTTT
>TRBJ2-6|.|TRBV5-8|.
CASSLRTSGANVLTF
TGTGCCAGCAGCCTACGGACGTCTGGGGCCAACGTCCTGACTTTC
>TRBJ1-4|.|TRBV5-1|.
CASSLGVFGEKLFF
TGCGCCAGCAGCTTGGGGGTCTTTGGGGAAAAACTGTTTTTT
>TRBJ2-7|.|TRBV6-5|TRBD2
CASRMTSGGSYEQYF
TGTGCCAGCAGGATGACTAGCGGGGGATCATACGAGCAGTACTTC
>TRBJ2-6|once|TRBV7-9|TRBD1
CASSLRLRQGFSGANVLTF
TGTGCCAGCAGCTTAAGATTGAGACAGGGTTTCTCTGGGGCCAACGTCCTGACTTTC
>TRBJ1-6|.|TRBV3-1/TRBV3-2|.
CASSQDSPLHF
TGTGCCAGCAGCCAAGATTCACCCCTCCACTTT
>TRBJ1-2|.|TRBV28|.
CASSLQYLSGLYYGYTF
TGTGCCAGCAGTTTACAATATTTGTCAGGGCTCTACTATGGCTACACCTTC
>TRBJ2-5|.|TRBV11-2|TRBD2
CASSLGLAGGIGETQYF
TGTGCCAGCAGCTTAGGCCTAGCGGGGGGAATAGGGGAGACCCAGTACTTC
>TRBJ1-1|.|TRBV5-1|.
CASSAGTLNTEAFF
TGCGCCAGCAGCGCCGGGACCCTGAACACTGAAGCTTTCTTT
>TRBJ1-2|.|TRBV30|.
CAWAEVAGYTF
TGTGCCTGGGCTGAAGTAGCTGGCTACACCTTC
>TRBJ2-4|.|TRBV29-1|.
CSVEADHSTDPAKNIQYF
TGCAGCGTTGAAGCCGACCACTCGACAGATCCAGCCAAAAACATTCAGTACTTC
>TRBJ1-2|.|TRBV5-8|TRBD1
CASSWRTGDGYTF
TGTGCCAGCAGCTGGCGGACAGGGGACGGCTACACCTTC